This paragraph reports one T cell receptor beta chain. The target of this receptor is not known. No base quality information exists; no much larger clone differs at one position. Library preparation was by the immunoSEQ multiplex PCR assay. The clones in this table, taken by TCRdb from immuneACCESS, are in-frame only. Not every clone is retained; where verified, under half of the shortfall comes from an unresolved V gene, and the cause of the rest is unknown. Counted in this sample were 170,000 or so clones; around 90% of them appeared once. The leading ten clones occupy around 2% of the sample. The source of the sample is a study of control samples from healthy donors and cancer patients (dated by TCRdb to the early 2020s). CDR3 length: 13 amino acids, cysteine to phenylalanine. The CDR3 DNA has 39 bases and is translated from base 1. For CDR1 and CDR2, the germline V gene (reference sequence) lists LNHNV and YYDKDF. At the junction V is shortened by 0 bases and J by 6 bases, with 9 bases in between.

The chain couples TRBV15 to TRBJ2-7; perhaps TRBD2 is the D gene, with 6 bases matching. The sequenced sample consisted of blood. The sequence derives from a woman aged 40 to 55 in good health. The CDR3 corresponds to CATSRDSGVEQYF. The DNA sequence reads TGTGCCACCAGCAGAGATTCGGGGGTCGAGCAGTACTTC.